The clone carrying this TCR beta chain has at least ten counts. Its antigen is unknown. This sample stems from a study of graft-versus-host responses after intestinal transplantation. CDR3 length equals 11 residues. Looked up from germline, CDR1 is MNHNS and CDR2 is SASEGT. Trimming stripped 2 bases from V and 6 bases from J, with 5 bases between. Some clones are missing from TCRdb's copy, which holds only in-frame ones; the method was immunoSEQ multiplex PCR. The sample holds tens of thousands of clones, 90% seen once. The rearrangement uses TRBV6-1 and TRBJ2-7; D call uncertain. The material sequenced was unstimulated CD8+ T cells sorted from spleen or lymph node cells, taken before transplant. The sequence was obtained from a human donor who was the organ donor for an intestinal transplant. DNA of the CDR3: TGTGCCAGCAGTGAACTAGGCGAGCAGTACGTC. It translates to CASSELGEQYV.